This TCR beta chain was observed in a study of graft-versus-host responses after intestinal transplantation. Study details: Uniformly, recipients were administered anti-thymocyte globulin induction with subsequent tacrolimus and steroids for around three years.

Trimming stripped 2 bases from V and 6 bases from J, with 9 bases between. Looked up from germline, CDR1 is SGHNT and CDR2 is YYREEE (reference sequence). This CDR3 contains 12 residues. Of note for this clone: Its matching antigen is unknown.

The method was immunoSEQ multiplex PCR; TCRdb's version includes in-frame clones alone and lacks a portion of them. This table has some 86,000 clones, around nine tenths appearing once. Study-wide findings and caveats: Peak GvH clone levels in circulation were associated with early post-transplant HvG declines. Recipient bone marrow held GvH clones, some seen earlier in ileum or blood.

The V call is TRBV5-4, the J call TRBJ2-7; D may be TRBD1 or TRBD2 (6 bases each). The material was unstimulated CD8+ T cells sorted from spleen or lymph node cells, obtained before intestinal transplant. This TCR came from a human donor who received an intestinal transplant. CDR3 DNA: TGTGCCAGCAGCTTTGGAGGGGGCGAGCAGTACTTC. Amino acids: CASSFGGGEQYF.